Listed below are T cell receptor beta chains from one sample, sequenced in a study of blood T cell repertoires in COVID-19. Assay: immunoSEQ multiplex PCR; the TCRdb copy retains only in-frame clones and omits some. The sample gives about 360,000 clones, 86% of which show up once; under 8.5% is in the top ten. Material: peripheral blood. The receptor set was obtained from a woman aged 55-75 years with COVID-19, enrolled during active disease. The CDR3 runs from the conserved cysteine through the conserved F or W. The D gene is left open where the match is weak. Clone size is stated in some rows and not others, as once, few, many or a class when expanded.

V	size	D	length	J	DNA	CDR3
TRBV18	.	.	14	TRBJ2-5	TGTGCCAGCTCACCACTGACAGTTCAAGAGACCCAGTACTTC	CASSPLTVQETQYF
TRBV6-5	.	TRBD1	13	TRBJ1-2	TGTGCCAGCAGTCCGACAGGGATCTATGGCTACACCTTC	CASSPTGIYGYTF
TRBV2	.	.	14	TRBJ2-2	TGTGCCAGCTCGGCACTAGAGAACACCGGGGAGCTGTTTTTT	CASSALENTGELFF
TRBV5-6	.	.	17	TRBJ2-2	TGTGCCAGCAGCTTGAATTCTCTCTCCTGGGGGGCCGGGGAGCTGTTTTTT	CASSLNSLSWGAGELFF
TRBV5-6	.	.	16	TRBJ1-6	TGTGCCAGCAGCTCGAACCGGGATGGAGAAAATTCACCCCTCCACTTT	CASSSNRDGENSPLHF
TRBV18	few	.	14	TRBJ2-2	TGTGCCAGCTCACCGCGGCAGACCACCGGGGAGCTGTTTTTT	CASSPRQTTGELFF
TRBV5-8	.	.	15	TRBJ2-5	TGTGCCAGCAGCCCGGCACTCCAAAGAGGAGAGACCCAGTACTTC	CASSPALQRGETQYF
TRBV4-1	.	TRBD2	16	TRBJ2-3	TGCGCCAGCAGCCAAGCTAGCGGGGGGGCCACAGATACGCAGTATTTT	CASSQASGGATDTQYF
TRBV18	.	.	15	TRBJ2-2	TGTGCCAGCTCACCAAACAGTCCGAACACCGGGGAGCTGTTTTTT	CASSPNSPNTGELFF
TRBV7-8	.	.	16	TRBJ1-5	TGTGCCAGCAGCTTAGGGGCAGCGGGACCCAATCAGCCCCAGCATTTT	CASSLGAAGPNQPQHF
TRBV15	once	TRBD2	16	TRBJ2-1	TGTGCCACCAGGCGGGGGGCGGACCTCTCCTACAATGAGCAGTTCTTC	CATRRGADLSYNEQFF
TRBV5-1	once	TRBD1	15	TRBJ2-2	TGCGCCAGCAGCTTGGTCACAGGGGGAACCGGGGAGCTGTTTTTT	CASSLVTGGTGELFF
TRBV6-5	.	.	12	TRBJ1-1	TGTGCCAGCATGGAGGGGAGAACTGAAGCTTTCTTT	CASMEGRTEAFF
TRBV21-1	.	.	14	TRBJ2-7	TGTGCCAGCAGCAAAGGTAAGGGGGACTACGAGCAGTACTTC	CASSKGKGDYEQYF
TRBV18	.	TRBD1	15	TRBJ1-4	TGTGCCAGCTCACCGCGACAGGGGGCGGATGAAAAACTGTTTTTT	CASSPRQGADEKLFF
TRBV6-5	.	TRBD1	15	TRBJ1-1	TGTGCCAGCAGTTACTCTGGACAGGGGGGCACTGAAGCTTTCTTT	CASSYSGQGGTEAFF
TRBV19	.	.	13	TRBJ1-1	TGTGCCAGTAGTATAGGTAACAATAACAAGGCTTTCTTT	CASSIGNNNKAFF
TRBV27	.	.	14	TRBJ1-2	TGTGCCAGCAGTTTATCGTTCGATTTTACAGGCTACACCTTC	CASSLSFDFTGYTF
TRBV30	.	TRBD1	14	TRBJ2-1	TGTGCCTGGGGGGCGGGACAGGGGCTGAATGAGCAGTTCTTC	CAWGAGQGLNEQFF
TRBV3-1/TRBV3-2	few	TRBD1	16	TRBJ1-6	TGTGCCAGCAGCCAGGTACAGGGGATAGGTAATTCACCCCTCCACTTT	CASSQVQGIGNSPLHF
TRBV11-3	.	TRBD1	15	TRBJ2-1	TGTGCCAGCAGCGAGGGCGGGACAGGCGGCAATGAGCAGTTCTTC	CASSEGGTGGNEQFF
TRBV2	.	TRBD1	15	TRBJ1-1	TGTGCCAGCAGTGACAGGGGGCAGGGGAACACTGAAGCTTTCTTT	CASSDRGQGNTEAFF
TRBV4-2	.	TRBD1	15	TRBJ1-2	TGTGCCAGCAGCCAGACGGACAGGGCGTACTATGGCTACACCTTC	CASSQTDRAYYGYTF